This note documents a single T cell receptor beta chain sequence. The CDR3 extends over 16 amino acids. V lost 3 bases, J lost 6 bases, and 18 bases lay in between. The germline V gene has CDR1 KGHSH and CDR2 LQKENI. This sample was included in a study of cytomegalovirus exposure and HLA in healthy donors. The PCR contained 60 Vbeta and 13 Jbeta primers. Assay: immunoSEQ multiplex PCR; the TCRdb copy retains only in-frame clones and omits some. The table lists more than 110,000 clones, roughly 80% of them singletons. The J gene is TRBJ1-5, the V gene TRBV18, with D uncertain. Sequencing was performed on PBMCs. This sequence was found in a man aged 18 to 35 in good health and CMV-seronegative. CDR3 loop: CASSPSSSSTGQPQHF. The CDR3 coding sequence is TGTGCCAGCTCACCGTCGTCATCCAGCACGGGTCAGCCCCAGCATTTT.